This T cell receptor (beta chain) came from a study of circulating and synovial CD4+ cells in juvenile arthritis. Profiling relied on immunoSEQ multiplex PCR, and the TCRdb table lists in-frame clones only, not all of them. The table includes about 32,000 clones, 90% to 95% detected once. Study-level results: Bulk blood CD4 samples held at least an order of magnitude more or fewer genomes than CPL. Diversity here was lower than in bulk blood CD4 cells. Measured synovium overlap likely understates the true shared repertoire. Traditional Vbeta family usage analysis missed the pathogenic-like versus bulk difference.

Germline CDR1 reads SGHVS; CDR2 reads FQNEAQ. This CDR3 is built from 13 residues. V was pared by 5 bases and J by 8 bases, with 6 bases of the junction left unmatched. Details on this clone: Its cognate antigen is unknown.

The clonotype originates from a human donor with juvenile idiopathic arthritis. The chain joins TRBV7-8 to TRBJ2-1; TRBD1 aligns across 7 bases. Material for sequencing was CD4+ T cells from blood. The CDR3 loop is CASSKGAWDEQFF. The DNA of the CDR3 is TGTGCCAGCAGCAAGGGGGCCTGGGATGAGCAGTTCTTC.